These 5 T cell receptor beta chains originate from one sample sequenced in a study of shared clonotypes between healthy human individuals. Clones were sequenced by immunoSEQ multiplex PCR, and TCRdb holds only the in-frame ones, with some missing. The repertoire includes about 980,000 clones, over 75% of them detected once, and about 1.5% sits in the top ten. What was sequenced was memory CD4+ T cells sorted from blood. Subset reported: CD45RA-negative fraction. Source of these receptors: a man in his late teens or twenties in good health.

This clone has more than one count but fewer than ten. The chain couples TRBV19 to TRBJ2-1; D perhaps matches TRBD2 (6 bases). Germline assignment: CDR1 LNHDA and CDR2 SQIVND (reference sequence). V was trimmed by 7 bases and J by 0 bases, leaving 16 bases between them. The CDR3 sequence is 16 residues long. The CDR3 sequence is CASTRAGSRSYNEQFF. The DNA of the CDR3 is TGTGCCAGTACCCGAGCGGGCAGCCGCTCCTACAATGAGCAGTTCTTC.

The chain joins TRBV12-5 to TRBJ2-3, with 12 bases fitting TRBD1. The CDR3 is 16 residues long. Unmatched junction bases numbered 10, after V lost 2 bases and J lost 10 bases. CDR1 and CDR2 from the germline V gene are LGHNT and FRNRAP. DNA for the CDR3: TGTGCTAGTGGTTTGTTGGGACAGGGGGCAATCATGGCGCAGTATTTT. Amino acids: CASGLLGQGAIMAQYF.

The chain employs TRBV6-5 and TRBJ1-5, with TRBD1 matching 8 bases. The V and J ends lost 7 bases and 2 bases, in that order; junction bases with no gene match: 4. The CDR3 runs 14 residues. Germline-derived CDR1 and CDR2 are MNHEY and SVGAGI. CDR3 protein: CASTTGGRNQPQHF. The CDR3 DNA sequence: TGTGCCAGCACTACAGGGGGTCGCAATCAGCCCCAGCATTTT.

The chain is built from TRBV19 and TRBJ2-5; a possible D gene is TRBD2 (5 bases). Trimming cost V 7 bases and J 5 bases, with 14 bases left between them. The CDR3 consists of 13 residues. CDR1 LNHDA and CDR2 SQIVND come from the germline V gene (reference sequence). The CDR3 DNA follows: TGTGCCAGTATGGGCTGGAGAGGGGAGACCCAGTACTTC. The encoded protein is CASMGWRGETQYF.

The chain recombines TRBV27 with TRBJ2-7, with D tentatively TRBD1 or TRBD2 (5 bases each). This CDR3 spans 13 amino acids. CDR1 and CDR2 (germline): MNHEY, SMNVEV (reference sequence). V was pared by 2 bases and J by 6 bases, with 11 bases between. The CDR3 DNA follows: TGTGCCAGCAGTTTAGGGGAAGGGACCGAGCAGTACTTC. Amino acids: CASSLGEGTEQYF.